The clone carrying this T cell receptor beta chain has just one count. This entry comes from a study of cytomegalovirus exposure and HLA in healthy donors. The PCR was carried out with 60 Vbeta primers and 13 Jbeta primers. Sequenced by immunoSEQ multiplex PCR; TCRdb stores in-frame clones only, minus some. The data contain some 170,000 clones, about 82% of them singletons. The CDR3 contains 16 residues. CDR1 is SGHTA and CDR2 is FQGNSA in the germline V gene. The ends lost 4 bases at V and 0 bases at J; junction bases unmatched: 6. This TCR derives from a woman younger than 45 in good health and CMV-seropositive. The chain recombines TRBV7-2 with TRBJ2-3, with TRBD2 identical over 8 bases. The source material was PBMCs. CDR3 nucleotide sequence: TGTGCCAGCAGCTGGAACGGGGGGGCGAGCACAGATACGCAGTATTTT. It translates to CASSWNGGASTDTQYF.